This TCR beta chain was captured in a study of regulatory T cells in long-lasting Graves disease. CDR1 and CDR2 from the germline V gene are ENHRY and SYGVKD. CDR3 size: 14 residues. V was trimmed by 3 bases and J by 0 bases, leaving 3 bases between them. Study-level findings and limits: Among samples with persistent disease, TRBV28, TRBJ1-2 and TRBJ2-5 were favored.

CDR3-region Arm-PCR and iRepertoire HTBI primers produced the TCR beta libraries. TCRdb ran MiXCR on the multiplex PCR reads and lists one entry per CDR3 protein. This table has approximately 350,000 distinct CDR3 sequences, roughly 15% appearing once. About this clonotype: Its specificity is unknown.

Specified time point: newly diagnosed GD, antithyroid drugs for less than 3 months. Construction of the TCR library relied on RNA isolated from PBMCs. These data were also filed under a second study, of T cells in Graves' hyperthyroidism and ophthalmopathy.

The clonotype comes from a woman aged 18-35 years with Graves disease. The gene calls are TRBV10-3 and TRBJ2-6; D remains unclear. The sequencing here drew on peripheral blood mononuclear cells (PBMCs), taken at new diagnosis, from a patient treated with antithyroid drugs. In nucleotides, the CDR3 is TGTGCCATCAGTGACCGCTCTGGGGCCAACGTCCTGACTTTC. Amino acids: CAISDRSGANVLTF.